Presented here are 20 T cell receptor beta chains from one specimen sequenced in a study of post-analysis software for immune sequencing data. Study findings and constraints: Patients had higher frequencies than controls of about 5 TRBV segments, including TRBV5-6, TRBV5-1 and TRBV20-1.

Unique molecular identifiers featured in each of the TCR beta cDNA libraries. Each CDR3 protein is one row after TCRdb ran MiXCR on the PCR reads. This sample carries approximately 440,000 distinct CDR3 sequences, roughly 45% of them seen once, and the ten largest clones take 9.5% to 13%. These receptors lack a known antigen. The source material was blood. The receptor set was obtained from a girl between 5 and 17 years old with multiple sclerosis.

The V call is TRBV28, the J call TRBJ2-7; D unclear. The V end lost 3 bases, the J end lost 7 bases, and 10 bases lay between the germline ends. Germline assignment: CDR1 MDHEN and CDR2 SYDVKM. The CDR3 runs 12 residues. The CDR3 protein is CASSFNTWEQYF. CDR3 in DNA: TGTGCCAGCAGTTTCAATACCTGGGAGCAGTACTTC.

This clonotype was detected only a few times. The genes are TRBV20-1 and TRBJ2-7, with D perhaps matching TRBD2 (5 bases). V gave up 7 bases and J gave up 0 bases, with 22 bases separating them. CDR1 and CDR2 from the germline V gene are DFQATT and SNEGSKA (reference sequence). There are 16 residues in the CDR3. The CDR3 coding sequence is TGCAGTGGTCAGCACAGTCTCCTTGGGAGCTCCTACGAGCAGTACTTC. Translation gives CSGQHSLLGSSYEQYF.

This clonotype has more than one count but fewer than ten. The chain combines TRBV6-2 or TRBV6-3 with TRBJ2-7; D call uncertain. CDR1 is MNHEY and CDR2 is SVGEGT in the germline V gene. The V end was cut by 2 bases, the J end by 10 bases, with 15 bases between. This CDR3 is 13 amino acids long. The chain's CDR3 is CASSYPTPGHQYF. In DNA form, the CDR3 reads TGTGCCAGCAGTTACCCCACCCCGGGCCATCAGTACTTC.

On this clonotype: One end of the junction is discordant with germline, which a read error may explain. J is TRBJ2-4 and V is TRBV12-3 or TRBV12-4; 11 bases match TRBD2. The DNA matches TRBJ2-7 better at its end, which makes the J call doubtful. This CDR3 comprises 14 residues. In nucleotides, the CDR3 is TGTGCCAGCAGTATAGCGGGAGGGAGCTACGAGCAGTACTTC. This sequence encodes CASSIAGGSYEQYF.

This chain uses TRBV20-1 with TRBJ2-5; D call uncertain. CDR1 is DFQATT and CDR2 is SNEGSKA in the germline V gene (reference sequence). The CDR3 loop spans 14 amino acids. Trimming removed 2 bases at V and 1 base at J, with 11 bases between. The CDR3 sequence is CSARWAVSQETQYF. The CDR3 bases are TGCAGTGCTAGATGGGCGGTTTCCCAAGAGACCCAGTACTTC.

This clonotype was seen a few times. The chain has TRBV7-6 and TRBJ2-3; the D is unclear. The CDR3 sequence is 13 residues long. Trimming left V 1 base short and J 4 bases short, with 6 bases between. Looked up from germline, CDR1 is SGHVS and CDR2 is FNYEAQ. The CDR3 nucleotides read TGTGCCAGCAGCTTAGGGGTTTCAGATACGCAGTATTTT. The encoded protein is CASSLGVSDTQYF. Complete variable domain (other parts from reference TRBV7-6 and TRBJ2-3): GAGVSQSPRYKVTKRGQDVALRCDPISGHVSLYWYRQALGQGPEFLTYFNYEAQQDKSGLPNDRFSAERPEGSISTLTIQRTEQRDSAMYRCASSLGVSDTQYFGPGTRLTVL.

This chain's CDR3 is CASSETGGNYGYTF. The CDR3 nucleotides read TGCGCCAGCAGCGAAACAGGGGGGAACTATGGCTACACCTTC. The chain links TRBV5-1 to TRBJ1-2; TRBD1 matches 8 bases. Germline V gene data show CDR1 as SGHRS and CDR2 as YFSETQ. This CDR3 has 14 amino acids. V was pared by 4 bases and J by 2 bases, with 4 bases of the junction left unmatched.

The J gene is TRBJ2-7, the V gene TRBV20-1; D perhaps matches TRBD2 (6 bases). Trimming shortened V by 6 bases and J by 1 base, and 16 bases separated the two germline ends. This CDR3 is built from 14 residues. Germline lookup yields CDR1 DFQATT and CDR2 SNEGSKA (reference sequence). The CDR3 DNA sequence: TGCAGTGCCGTAGGAAGCGGGTTATCCTACGAGCAGTACTTC. Its translation: CSAVGSGLSYEQYF.

The sample holds a few counts of this clonotype. The gene calls are TRBV20-1 and TRBJ2-3; no reliable D call. CDR1 and CDR2 (germline): DFQATT, SNEGSKA (reference sequence). Trimming pared 1 base from V and 2 bases from J, leaving 7 bases between. CDR3 size: 13 residues. CDR3 loop: CSARADLTDTQYF. CDR3 nucleotides: TGCAGTGCTAGAGCGGACCTCACAGATACGCAGTATTTT.

The genes are TRBV12-3 or TRBV12-4 and TRBJ1-1; 8 bases align to TRBD1. The CDR3 loop spans 14 amino acids. Trimming took 6 bases from V and 1 from J; bases not matched to a gene: 4. The DNA for the CDR3 is TGTGCCAGCAGCCAGGACAGGGAGAACACTGAAGCTTTCTTT. This translates into CASSQDRENTEAFF.

This clonotype showed up many times. The V and J genes are TRBV6-1 and TRBJ2-1; unclear D gene. V was trimmed by 1 base and J by 4 bases, leaving 11 bases between them. Germline CDR1 MNHNS, CDR2 SASEGT. The CDR3 spans 15 residues. This chain's CDR3 is CASSEDLAPYNEQFF. For the CDR3, the DNA is TGTGCCAGCAGTGAAGATTTGGCCCCGTACAATGAGCAGTTCTTC.

V gene TRBV7-9 combines with J gene TRBJ2-1; D tentatively fits TRBD1 or TRBD2 (5 bases each). The CDR3 length is 13 residues. Per the germline V gene, CDR1 is SEHNR and CDR2 is FQNEAQ (reference sequence). V shed 5 bases and J shed 10 bases, with 15 bases lying between them. CDR3 in amino acids: CASSPRTPGEQFF. CDR3 in DNA: TGTGCCAGCAGCCCCCGGACTCCAGGGGAGCAGTTCTTC.

This rearrangement joins TRBV9 to TRBJ2-5; 9 nucleotides agree with TRBD2. The CDR3 length is 15 residues. CDR1 and CDR2 from the germline V gene are SGDLS and YYNGEE. The junction had 14 bases not matched to a gene; V was cut back by 3 bases and J by 11 bases. The CDR3 loop reads CASSAGLAGINEQYF. The CDR3 nucleotides are TGTGCCAGCAGCGCCGGGCTAGCGGGAATCAATGAGCAGTACTTC.

This clonotype has a handful of counts. This chain uses TRBV14 with TRBJ2-7; TRBD2 agrees at 9 bases. With V trimmed by 6 bases and J by 3 bases, 9 bases remained unmatched. CDR1 and CDR2 (germline): SGHDN, FVKESK. The CDR3 covers 15 residues. CDR3 nucleotides: TGTGCCAGCAGTCCCGCTCTAGCGGGGCACTACGAGCAGTACTTC. Protein: CASSPALAGHYEQYF.

The CDR3 DNA follows: TGTGCCAGCAGTTTCCCCGGACAGGGGCCTGGCTACACCTTC. It codes for CASSFPGQGPGYTF. This chain links TRBV28 with TRBJ1-2, with 9 bases fitting TRBD1. The J segment lost 7 bases and the V segment lost 3 bases, leaving 6 bases of the junction unmatched. Germline lookup yields CDR1 MDHEN and CDR2 SYDVKM. The CDR3 sequence is 14 residues long.

This chain connects TRBV7-2 to TRBJ2-3; 10 nucleotides line up with TRBD2. CDR3 size: 15 residues. CDR1 and CDR2 (germline): SGHTA, FQGNSA. V lost 4 bases, J lost 1 base, and 2 bases stayed unmatched. The CDR3 sequence is CASSSSGGGTDTQYF. The CDR3, as DNA: TGTGCCAGCAGCTCGAGCGGGGGGGGCACAGATACGCAGTATTTT.

The chain employs TRBV28 and TRBJ2-1; 11 bases fit TRBD1. The CDR3 covers 16 residues. In germline, CDR1 is MDHEN, CDR2 SYDVKM. Losses at the gene ends were 5 bases for V and 7 bases for J; bases not matched to a gene: 10. DNA of the CDR3: TGTGCCAGCAGTCCAACGGCCGGGACAGGGGGTAATGAGCAGTTCTTC. Protein: CASSPTAGTGGNEQFF.

The rearrangement joins TRBV10-2 to TRBJ1-2; 12 nucleotides match TRBD1. Germline CDR1 and CDR2: WSHSY and SAAADI. J lost 7 bases, V lost 6 bases, and 6 bases had no gene match. This CDR3 is 14 amino acids long. In DNA form, the CDR3 reads TGCGCCAGCAGCGGGGACAGGGGGCGAGGTGGCTACACCTTC. The encoded protein is CASSGDRGRGGYTF.

This clonotype came up a few times. This chain uses TRBV28 with TRBJ2-5; possible D gene TRBD2, 6 bases. Trimming removed 2 bases from V and 1 base from J, with 11 bases in between. CDR3 length equals 15 residues. The germline V gene encodes CDR1 MDHEN and CDR2 SYDVKM. This CDR3 is CASSLETSSQETQYF. CDR3 in DNA: TGTGCCAGCAGTTTAGAAACTAGCAGCCAAGAGACCCAGTACTTC.

This chain uses TRBV20-1 with TRBJ2-1, with no clear D. V was shortened by 6 bases and J by 7 bases, with 16 bases between the two germline ends. The CDR3 contains 13 residues. The germline gives CDR1 DFQATT, CDR2 SNEGSKA (reference sequence). CDR3 loop: CSAFLKRINEQFF. The DNA for the CDR3 is TGCAGTGCCTTTCTTAAACGTATTAATGAGCAGTTCTTC.